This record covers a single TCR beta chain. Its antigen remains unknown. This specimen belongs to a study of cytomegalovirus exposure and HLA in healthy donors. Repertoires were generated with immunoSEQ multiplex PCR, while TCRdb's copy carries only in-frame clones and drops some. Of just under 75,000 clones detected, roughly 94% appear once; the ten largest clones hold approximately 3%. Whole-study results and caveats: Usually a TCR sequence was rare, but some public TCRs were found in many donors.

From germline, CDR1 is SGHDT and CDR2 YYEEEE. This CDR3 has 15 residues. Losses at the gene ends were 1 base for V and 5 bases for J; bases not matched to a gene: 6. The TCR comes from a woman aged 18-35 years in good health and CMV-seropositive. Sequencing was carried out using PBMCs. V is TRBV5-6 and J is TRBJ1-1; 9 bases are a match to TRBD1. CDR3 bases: TGTGCCAGCAGCTTGTGGGGACAGGGAGGGACTGAAGCTTTCTTT. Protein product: CASSLWGQGGTEAFF. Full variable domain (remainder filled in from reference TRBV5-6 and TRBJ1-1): DAGVTQSPTHLIKTRGQQVTLRCSPKSGHDTVSWYQQALGQGPQFIFQYYEEEERQRGNFPDRFSGHQFPNYSSELNVNALLLGDSALYLCASSLWGQGGTEAFFGQGTRLTVV.